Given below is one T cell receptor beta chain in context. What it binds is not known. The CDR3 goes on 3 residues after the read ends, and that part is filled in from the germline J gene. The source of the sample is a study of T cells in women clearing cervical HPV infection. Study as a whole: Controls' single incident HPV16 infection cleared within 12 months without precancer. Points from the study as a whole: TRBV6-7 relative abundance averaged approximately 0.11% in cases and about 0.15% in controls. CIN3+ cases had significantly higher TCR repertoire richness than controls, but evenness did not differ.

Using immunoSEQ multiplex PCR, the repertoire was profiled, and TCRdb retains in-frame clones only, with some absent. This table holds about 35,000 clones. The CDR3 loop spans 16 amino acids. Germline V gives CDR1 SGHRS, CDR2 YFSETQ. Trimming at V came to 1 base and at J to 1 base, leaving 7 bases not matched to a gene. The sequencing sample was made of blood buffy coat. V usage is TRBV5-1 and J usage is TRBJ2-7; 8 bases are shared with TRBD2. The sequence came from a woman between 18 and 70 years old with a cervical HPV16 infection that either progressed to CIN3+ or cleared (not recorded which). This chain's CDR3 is CASSLRPSGSSYEQYF. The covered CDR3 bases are TGCGCCAGCAGCTTGCGGCCTAGCGGGTCATCCTACGAG.